A selection of T cell receptor beta chains follows, all from one sample in a study of control samples from healthy donors and cancer patients. Assay used: immunoSEQ multiplex PCR; TCRdb lists only in-frame clones, some missing. The table shows around 110,000 clones, with approximately 93% occurring only once. The specimen sequenced was blood. The source is a man aged 25 to 40 in good health. The CDR3 runs from the conserved cysteine through the conserved F or W. The D gene is left open where the match is weak. The size field is filled for only some rows; it gives once, few, many or a size class.

v_gene,d_gene,j_gene,abundance,CDR3aa,CDR3nt
TRBV7-9,-,TRBJ2-7,-,CASSSDTASYEQYF,TGTGCCAGCAGCTCCGACACGGCCTCCTACGAGCAGTACTTC
TRBV5-1,-,TRBJ1-2,-,CASSLGQINYGYTF,TGCGCCAGCAGCTTGGGACAGATAAACTATGGCTACACCTTC
TRBV19,TRBD1,TRBJ1-1,-,CASRPDRGYTEAFF,TGTGCCAGCCGACCGGACAGGGGTTACACTGAAGCTTTCTTT
TRBV5-5,TRBD1,TRBJ2-7,-,CASSLRGTGTGTYEQYF,TGTGCCAGCAGCTTGAGGGGAACCGGGACAGGAACCTACGAGCAGTACTTC
TRBV3-1/TRBV3-2,TRBD1,TRBJ2-3,-,CASSQGTGPTDTQYF,TGTGCCAGCAGCCAGGGGACAGGCCCCACAGATACGCAGTATTTT
TRBV7-9,-,TRBJ2-3,-,CASSLAGKGGCTDTQYF,TGTGCCAGCAGCTTAGCGGGAAAGGGAGGATGCACAGATACGCAGTATTTT
TRBV19,-,TRBJ1-5,-,CASSISGASNQPQHF,TGTGCCAGTAGTATTAGTGGAGCCAGCAATCAGCCCCAGCATTTT
TRBV2,-,TRBJ1-6,-,CASSLLGGENSPLHF,TGTGCCAGCAGTCTTCTTGGAGGGGAAAATTCACCCCTCCACTTT
TRBV27,TRBD1,TRBJ1-2,-,CASSPRTGVFYGYTF,TGTGCCAGCAGTCCCCGGACAGGGGTTTTCTATGGCTACACCTTC
TRBV5-1,-,TRBJ1-5,-,CASSFRDGQPQHF,TGCGCCAGCAGCTTCAGGGACGGACAGCCCCAGCATTTT
TRBV6-6,-,TRBJ1-2,-,CASSYVGGKYGYTF,TGTGCCAGCAGTTACGTGGGCGGGAAATATGGCTACACCTTC
TRBV24-1,TRBD1,TRBJ2-7,-,CATSDPDRAHEQYF,TGTGCCACCAGTGACCCCGACAGGGCCCACGAGCAGTACTTC
TRBV4-1,-,TRBJ2-7,-,CASSGGLRYEQYF,TGCGCCAGCAGCGGGGGGCTAAGATACGAGCAGTACTTC
TRBV7-8,-,TRBJ1-2,-,CASSLLGPRGTLYGYTF,TGTGCCAGCAGCTTACTGGGACCGAGAGGGACCCTCTATGGCTACACCTTC
TRBV28,TRBD1,TRBJ2-3,once,CASSIGLRTGFGDTQYF,TGTGCCAGCAGCATCGGTCTGAGGACAGGGTTTGGGGATACGCAGTATTTT
TRBV6-2/TRBV6-3,-,TRBJ1-5,-,CASSFLDSQPQHF,TGTGCCAGCAGTTTCCTCGACAGTCAGCCCCAGCATTTT
TRBV6-1,-,TRBJ1-3,few,CASSDRISGNTIYF,TGTGCCAGCAGTGACAGGATCTCTGGAAACACCATATATTTT
TRBV20-1,-,TRBJ1-2,once,CSASTSNYGYTF,TGCAGTGCTAGTACTTCTAACTATGGCTACACCTTC
TRBV4-1,-,TRBJ2-5,-,CASSQGLEETQYF,TGCGCCAGCAGCCAAGGCTTAGAAGAGACCCAGTACTTC
TRBV7-2,TRBD1,TRBJ1-2,-,CASSFVQGARYGYTF,TGTGCCAGCAGCTTCGTACAGGGGGCGAGGTATGGCTACACCTTC
TRBV29-1,-,TRBJ1-1,-,CSVGWENTEAFF,TGCAGCGTTGGGTGGGAGAACACTGAAGCTTTCTTT
TRBV5-1,TRBD1,TRBJ1-2,once,CASTPTGVDSYGGYTF,TGCGCCAGCACCCCGACAGGGGTTGATAGTTACGGTGGCTACACCTTC
TRBV5-4,-,TRBJ1-2,-,CASSLDGRSHGYTF,TGTGCCAGCAGCTTGGACGGCAGGAGCCATGGCTACACCTTC
TRBV7-9,-,TRBJ1-5,-,CASSPGLGQPQHF,TGTGCCAGCAGCCCTGGGCTGGGGCAGCCCCAGCATTTT
TRBV6-2/TRBV6-3,TRBD1,TRBJ2-5,-,CASSPRTGGDRSGETQYF,TGTGCCAGCAGTCCCCGGACAGGGGGCGATAGGAGTGGAGAGACCCAGTACTTC
TRBV6-4,-,TRBJ2-5,-,CASSVRDGETQYF,TGTGCCAGCAGTGTGAGGGACGGGGAGACCCAGTACTTC
TRBV3-1/TRBV3-2,-,TRBJ1-3,-,CASSSPGNTIYF,TGTGCCAGCAGCTCTCCTGGAAACACCATATATTTT
TRBV5-1,TRBD1,TRBJ1-1,-,CASSLDRGMTEAFF,TGCGCCAGCAGCTTGGACAGGGGGATGACTGAAGCTTTCTTT
TRBV5-6,TRBD2,TRBJ2-1,-,CASSWPSGAERPYNEQFF,TGTGCCAGCAGCTGGCCTAGCGGGGCGGAACGCCCTTACAATGAGCAGTTCTTC
TRBV7-2,-,TRBJ1-2,-,CASSLDFYGYTF,TGTGCCAGCAGCTTAGATTTCTATGGCTACACCTTC
TRBV5-1,-,TRBJ2-7,-,CASSLSGASYEQYF,TGCGCCAGCAGCTTGTCTGGGGCCTCCTACGAGCAGTACTTC
TRBV12-5,-,TRBJ1-2,-,CASGLAGGYGYGYTF,TGTGCTAGTGGTTTGGCGGGGGGGTACGGATATGGCTACACCTTC
TRBV28,-,TRBJ2-2,-,CASSLLGGNGGELFF,TGTGCCAGCAGTTTATTGGGGGGAAACGGCGGGGAGCTGTTTTTT
TRBV28,TRBD1,TRBJ2-3,-,CASSPPGGSGDTQYF,TGTGCCAGCAGCCCCCCAGGGGGCTCGGGAGATACGCAGTATTTT
TRBV6-5,TRBD1,TRBJ1-4,-,CASSYRATGANEKLFF,TGTGCCAGCAGTTACCGGGCTACAGGGGCTAATGAAAAACTGTTTTTT
TRBV4-2,-,TRBJ2-3,-,CASSQDDRGLTQYF,TGTGCCAGCAGCCAAGATGACCGGGGGTTAACGCAGTATTTT
TRBV7-2,-,TRBJ2-5,once,CASSSSPGSLGEETQYF,TGTGCCAGCAGCTCCTCACCGGGATCACTGGGGGAAGAGACCCAGTACTTC
TRBV7-6,-,TRBJ2-3,once,CASSLGTRGSTDTQYF,TGTGCCAGCAGCTTAGGTACCCGCGGCAGCACAGATACGCAGTATTTT
TRBV7-9,-,TRBJ2-1,once,CASSLGIPNNEQFF,TGTGCCAGCAGCTTAGGGATTCCGAATAATGAGCAGTTCTTC
TRBV5-1,-,TRBJ2-1,-,CASSHRGGQYNEQFF,TGCGCCAGCAGCCACCGCGGGGGCCAATACAATGAGCAGTTCTTC
TRBV14,TRBD2,TRBJ2-3,-,CASSHRLAGVFSSTDTQYF,TGTGCCAGCAGCCACCGACTAGCGGGGGTTTTCTCTAGCACAGATACGCAGTATTTT
TRBV7-9,-,TRBJ1-2,-,CASSSLQGATGGYTF,TGTGCCAGCAGCTCGCTGCAAGGGGCTACCGGGGGCTACACCTTC
TRBV5-6,TRBD1,TRBJ2-7,-,CASSLQGASEQYF,TGTGCCAGCAGCTTGCAGGGGGCAAGCGAGCAGTACTTC
TRBV19,-,TRBJ2-2,-,CASSQQGNTGELFF,TGTGCCAGTAGTCAGCAGGGGAACACCGGGGAGCTGTTTTTT
TRBV27,-,TRBJ1-5,-,CASSFGRGLRDQPQHF,TGTGCCAGCAGTTTTGGTAGAGGGCTCAGAGATCAGCCCCAGCATTTT
TRBV5-5,-,TRBJ1-1,-,CASSLGRMRGTEAFF,TGTGCCAGCAGCTTGGGCCGAATGAGGGGCACTGAAGCTTTCTTT
TRBV15,TRBD1,TRBJ1-4,-,CATSRVRGTGTSGEKLFF,TGTGCCACCAGCAGAGTTCGGGGGACAGGGACATCCGGCGAAAAACTGTTTTTT
TRBV19,-,TRBJ2-7,-,CASSKAAGYEQYF,TGTGCCAGTAGTAAAGCGGCGGGGTACGAGCAGTACTTC
TRBV6-5,-,TRBJ1-2,-,CTSSLDRYGYTF,TGTACCAGCAGTCTAGACCGCTATGGCTACACCTTC
TRBV19,TRBD1,TRBJ1-1,-,CASSMGQGGTEAFF,TGTGCCAGTAGTATGGGACAGGGGGGGACTGAAGCTTTCTTT
TRBV5-4,TRBD1,TRBJ2-2,once,CASSGPGTGRGTGELFF,TGTGCCAGCAGCGGCCCCGGGACAGGGCGGGGCACCGGGGAGCTGTTTTTT
TRBV11-1,-,TRBJ1-2,-,CASSLRGSNYGYTF,TGTGCCAGCAGCTTACGGGGCAGTAACTATGGCTACACCTTC
TRBV19,-,TRBJ1-2,-,CASSKSNYGYTF,TGTGCCAGTAGTAAATCTAACTATGGCTACACCTTC
TRBV6-1,-,TRBJ1-2,-,CASSEWRGGYTF,TGTGCCAGCAGTGAGTGGCGGGGGGGCTACACCTTC
TRBV28,-,TRBJ2-3,-,CASSLQESDTQYF,TGTGCCAGCAGTTTACAGGAATCAGATACGCAGTATTTT
TRBV19,-,TRBJ2-3,-,CASREGPSTDTQYF,TGTGCCAGTAGGGAGGGGCCTAGCACAGATACGCAGTATTTT
TRBV24-1,-,TRBJ2-2,-,CATSDLRWTGELFF,TGTGCCACCAGTGATTTGCGGTGGACCGGGGAGCTGTTTTTT